The next 10 T cell receptor beta chains were all read from a single sample in a study of blood T cell repertoires in COVID-19. Sequencing was performed with immunoSEQ multiplex PCR; in TCRdb, only in-frame clones are kept and a portion is missing. The sample has hundreds of thousands of clones; roughly 90% are singletons. Sequenced: PBMCs or T cells enriched from blood (not recorded which). The receptors were sampled from a woman aged 25 to 39 who had recovered from COVID-19.

This chain links TRBV30 with TRBJ2-5; D may be TRBD2 (5 bases). The CDR3 totals 14 residues. Germline V lookup: CDR1 GTSNPN, CDR2 SVGIG (reference sequence). V was trimmed by 5 bases and J by 1 base, leaving 14 bases between them. The CDR3 reads CAWVSAVIQETQYF. The CDR3 bases are TGTGCCTGGGTTAGCGCCGTCATCCAAGAGACCCAGTACTTC.

V gene TRBV7-2 combines with J gene TRBJ1-5; D is perhaps TRBD1 (6 bases). This CDR3 comprises 14 residues. In germline, CDR1 is SGHTA, CDR2 FQGNSA. Trimming removed 3 bases at V and 4 bases at J, with 10 bases between. The CDR3 loop is CASSFRGANQPQHF. CDR3 DNA sequence: TGTGCCAGCAGCTTTCGGGGGGCTAATCAGCCCCAGCATTTT.

This chain uses TRBV6-2 or TRBV6-3 with TRBJ2-6; TRBD2 matches 10 bases. This CDR3 comprises 18 residues. Germline V gene sequence: CDR1 MNHEY, CDR2 SVGEGT. With 0 bases clipped from V and 0 bases from J, the junction kept 2 bases outside the gene matches. CDR3: CASSYSTSGPSGANVLTF. CDR3 in DNA: TGTGCCAGCAGTTACTCGACTAGCGGGCCCTCTGGGGCCAACGTCCTGACTTTC.

V gene TRBV21-1 combines with J gene TRBJ1-5; the table names TRBD1, a call not compared with the DNA. TRBV21-1 has pseudogene status. The CDR3 extends over 15 amino acids. The CDR3 coding sequence is TGTGCCAGCAGCACCAGACATTATAGCAATCAGCCCCAGCATTTT. Translated: CASSTRHYSNQPQHF.

V and J are TRBV3-1 (or the pseudogene TRBV3-2) and TRBJ1-2; 7 bases match TRBD1. Germline values: CDR1 LGHDT, CDR2 YNNKEL (reference sequence). The V gene end was trimmed by 0 bases and the J gene end by 3 bases; junction bases not matched to a gene: 7. The CDR3 is made up of 16 amino acids. Written as DNA, the CDR3 is TGTGCCAGCAGCCAAGAAGTCCGGGACAGAGACTATGGCTACACCTTC. Protein sequence: CASSQEVRDRDYGYTF.

The chain joins TRBV5-1 to TRBJ1-1, with no clear D. Trimming took 4 bases from V and 3 from J, leaving 13 bases between them. CDR1 is SGHRS, CDR2 YFSETQ, per germline. The CDR3 loop spans 14 amino acids. The CDR3 DNA reads TGCGCCAGCAGCACCGGAGGTATAGACACTGAAGCTTTCTTT. As protein: CASSTGGIDTEAFF.

This chain uses TRBV27 with TRBJ1-5; D may be TRBD1 (5 bases). This CDR3 has 14 amino acids. From germline, CDR1 is MNHEY and CDR2 SMNVEV (reference sequence). V was pared by 2 bases and J by 3 bases, with 8 bases between. The CDR3 DNA sequence: TGTGCCAGCAGTTTAAGGGGTTACAATCAGCCCCAGCATTTT. Protein sequence: CASSLRGYNQPQHF.

This chain uses TRBV29-1 with TRBJ2-7; maybe TRBD2 (5 bases). The V gene's germline CDR1 is SQVTM and CDR2 ANQGSEA. V lost 7 bases and J lost 6, with 13 bases in between. The CDR3 runs to 11 residues. Written as DNA, the CDR3 is TGCAGCGCCCTTAATGGAGGCGAGCAGTACTTC. It encodes CSALNGGEQYF.

This clone has just one count. The rearrangement links TRBV7-9 to TRBJ2-7, with 11 bases identical to TRBD1. V was pared by 3 bases and J by 5 bases, with 3 bases of the junction left unmatched. This CDR3 has 14 residues. Germline assignment: CDR1 SEHNR and CDR2 FQNEAQ (reference sequence). CDR3 protein: CASSFGQGADEQYF. DNA for the CDR3: TGTGCCAGCAGCTTTGGACAGGGGGCGGACGAGCAGTACTTC. Looking up the rest from reference TRBV7-9 and TRBJ2-7 gives the full variable domain: DTGVSQNPRHKITKRGQNVTFRCDPISEHNRLYWYRQTLGQGPEFLTYFQNEAQLEKSRLLSDRFSAERPKGSFSTLEIQRTEQGDSAMYLCASSFGQGADEQYFGPGTRLTVT.

The rearrangement links TRBV2 to TRBJ2-7; 11 bases map to TRBD1. Germline CDR1 reads SNHLY; CDR2 reads FYNNEI. CDR3 length equals 12 residues. The J segment lost 5 bases and the V segment lost 11 bases, leaving 5 bases of the junction unmatched. The CDR3 nucleotides are TGTGCCGGACAGGGGGCTTTCGACGAGCAGTACTTC. This codes for CAGQGAFDEQYF.